This TCR beta chain was captured by sequencing in a study of T cell repertoires in cytomegalovirus infection (dated by TCRdb to between 2019 and 2020). Study-level background: Because public TCR beta signatures pointed to carriage of CMV infection together with the matching HLA type, the HLA type of each donor mattered for the analysis. Results the study describes overall, beyond this receptor: In the ex vivo response, HLA-C-restricted CMV-specific TCR beta clonotypes were dominant, and in two of eight donors the single most frequent clonotype came from this HLA-C-restricted group. Cumulative frequency of public TCR beta family members discriminated carriers of CMV infection plus the relevant HLA type in this cohort and an independent approximately 360-donor cohort.

The cysteine opens and the phenylalanine closes a CDR3 of 15 amino acids. Only the CDR3 DNA stays, 45 bases, in frame from base 1. CDR1 SGHRS and CDR2 YFSETQ were looked up in the germline V gene. V loses 3 bases of germline sequence and J loses 6 bases, and the interval between the two ends is 16 bases. Sequencing was performed on an Illumina HiSeq 1500. In TCRdb, the public reads were trimmed at Q25 with fastp and aligned with MiXCR, with productive beta chains retained. Rows merge per CDR3 protein into single entries with the most common DNA and genes. This sample comprises around 180,000 distinct CDR3 sequences, 28% of them detected only once. About 31% of the sample is held by the ten biggest clonotypes. This clonotype came up a few times. Its antigen is still unknown. No base quality values were provided; no much bigger clone lies one nucleotide off.

The sequence derives from a human donor in good health (CMV status not recorded). Some clones in this sample may be carry-over from other donors' samples. This chain joins TRBV5-1 to TRBJ2-4, and perhaps TRBD2 as D gene, on 5 matching bases. Sequenced sample: PBMCs. CDR3 region: CASSSGWTLGNIQYF. At the DNA level, the sequence is TGCGCCAGCAGCTCAGGTTGGACTCTGGGAAACATTCAGTACTTC.